A single sample is the source of the 32 T cell receptor beta chains below, sequenced in a study of cytomegalovirus exposure and HLA in healthy donors (dated by TCRdb to about 2017). Preparation of the library involved the immunoSEQ multiplex PCR assay. For the multiplex PCR, a mixture combining 60 forward primers for TCR Vbeta segments and 13 reverse primers for TCR Jbeta segments was used. TCRdb took this table from immuneACCESS and kept in-frame rearrangements with V and J called. Such tables lack part of the clones; where checked against another copy, unresolved V genes explain under half of the gap, and the rest is unexplained. This sample lists about 160,000 clones; approximately 77% were detected once. The ten largest clones represent around 2.6% of the sample. The sequenced material came from PBMCs. The source of these receptors is a female donor in good health and CMV-seronegative.

The V gene is TRBV19, the J gene TRBJ2-1; TRBD2 matches 13 bases. This CDR3 region has 17 residues. V dropped 3 bases and J dropped 7; count of bases not matched to a gene: 9. Germline-derived CDR1 and CDR2 are LNHDA and SQIVND (reference sequence). CDR3 protein: CASSIGTSGTRGNEQFF. The CDR3, as DNA: TGTGCCAGTAGTATTGGGACTAGCGGGACGCGGGGGAATGAGCAGTTCTTC.

V usage is TRBV28 and J usage is TRBJ2-7, with D possibly TRBD2 on 5 matching bases. CDR1 and CDR2 (germline): MDHEN, SYDVKM. This CDR3 comprises 14 residues. The V and J ends lost 1 base and 4 bases respectively, with 11 bases between them. CDR3 loop: CASSLSGRTYEQYF. CDR3 nucleotide sequence: TGTGCCAGCAGTTTATCCGGACGGACTTACGAGCAGTACTTC.

The chain uses TRBV28 and TRBJ2-7, with 8 bases matching TRBD2. The junction had 10 bases not matched to a gene; V was cut back by 8 bases and J by 4 bases. The CDR3 loop spans 14 amino acids. CDR1 MDHEN and CDR2 SYDVKM come from the germline V gene. The chain's CDR3 is CASRSVVAGYEQYF. CDR3 DNA: TGTGCCAGCCGATCGGTCGTAGCGGGGTACGAGCAGTACTTC.

CDR3 in DNA: TGTGCCAGCAGCGTCGGGACTAGCGTTTACAATGAGCAGTTCTTC. The encoded protein is CASSVGTSVYNEQFF. The V call is TRBV9, the J call TRBJ2-1, with 10 bases aligning to TRBD2. Trimming at V came to 2 bases and at J to 4 bases, leaving 3 bases not matched to a gene. The CDR3 is 15 amino acids. In germline, CDR1 is SGDLS, CDR2 YYNGEE.

This clone was found a few times. V usage is TRBV18 and J usage is TRBJ1-5; 12 bases are shared with TRBD1. Trimming cost V 3 bases and J 6 bases; bases outside gene matches: 9. This CDR3 contains 17 residues. Germline V gene lookup returns CDR1 KGHSH and CDR2 LQKENI. CDR3 residues: CASSPSVGGQGAQPQHF. DNA of the CDR3: TGTGCCAGCTCACCTTCGGTTGGGGGACAGGGGGCTCAGCCCCAGCATTTT.

The chain recombines TRBV7-2 with TRBJ1-3, with a possible D match to TRBD1 (5 bases). The germline V and J ends were trimmed by 5 bases and 0 bases, with 8 bases remaining between them. CDR1 is SGHTA and CDR2 is FQGNSA in the germline V gene. The CDR3 consists of 14 residues. The CDR3 DNA reads as TGTGCCAGCAGCCCCGGGGGCTCTGGAAACACCATATATTTT. This encodes CASSPGGSGNTIYF.

This chain uses TRBV9 with TRBJ1-2, with D unresolved. CDR3 length equals 14 residues. The V end lost 3 bases, the J end lost 5 bases, and 14 bases lay between the germline ends. Germline V gene data show CDR1 as SGDLS and CDR2 as YYNGEE. This CDR3 is CASSARTGGYGYTF. The CDR3 DNA reads TGTGCCAGCAGCGCCCGGACCGGAGGGTATGGCTACACCTTC. The whole variable domain, filled in from reference TRBV9 and TRBJ1-2, reads DSGVTQTPKHLITATGQRVTLRCSPRSGDLSVYWYQQSLDQGLQFLIQYYNGEERAKGNILERFSAQQFPDLHSELNLSSLELGDSALYFCASSARTGGYGYTFGSGTRLTVV.

This clone was detected only a few times. V and J are TRBV13 and TRBJ2-7; D possibly corresponds to TRBD1 (6 bases). Germline lookup yields CDR1 PRHDT and CDR2 FYEKMQ (reference sequence). V was pared by 5 bases and J by 6 bases, with 14 bases between. The length of the CDR3 is 13 residues. CDR3 loop: CASSPGASGEQYF. The CDR3 region has the DNA TGTGCCAGCAGCCCAGGGGCCTCAGGCGAGCAGTACTTC. The full variable domain, its missing parts supplied by reference TRBV13 and TRBJ2-7, is AAGVIQSPRHLIKEKRETATLKCYPIPRHDTVYWYQQGPGQDPQFLISFYEKMQSDKGSIPDRFSAQQFSDYHSELNMSSLELGDSALYFCASSPGASGEQYFGPGTRLTVT.

V is TRBV7-9 and J is TRBJ2-1, with 9 bases lining up with TRBD1. CDR1 is SEHNR, CDR2 FQNEAQ, per germline (reference sequence). Unmatched junction bases numbered 8, after V lost 4 bases and J lost 7 bases. The length of the CDR3 is 15 residues. CDR3 sequence (DNA): TGTGCCAGCAGCTCCCCGGGACAGGGCGGGAATGAGCAGTTCTTC. It translates to CASSSPGQGGNEQFF.

The chain is built from TRBV6-5 and TRBJ2-7, with D unclear. The CDR3 is made up of 14 amino acids. The ends were cut back, 2 bases at V and 0 bases at J, with 8 bases in the middle. CDR1 is MNHEY, CDR2 SVGAGI, per germline. DNA for the CDR3: TGTGCCAGCAGTTACCGCGGATACTCCTACGAGCAGTACTTC. Translated: CASSYRGYSYEQYF.

This clone was detected a few times. This chain connects TRBV4-2 to TRBJ2-3; D is undetermined. V was clipped by 0 bases and J by 4 bases, with 5 bases between them. Germline loops: CDR1 LGHNA, CDR2 YNFKEQ. This CDR3 is 13 amino acids long. DNA of the CDR3: TGTGCCAGCAGCCAAGAACGGGCAGATACGCAGTATTTT. It yields the protein CASSQERADTQYF.

This chain joins TRBV5-1 and TRBJ2-3; 8 positions agree with TRBD2. There are 17 residues in the CDR3. The ends lost 4 bases at V and 2 bases at J; junction bases unmatched: 12. Per the germline V gene, CDR1 is SGHRS and CDR2 is YFSETQ. DNA of the CDR3: TGCGCCAGCAGCCATGGAAGGGGCGGGGGGACCACAGATACGCAGTATTTT. This gives the protein CASSHGRGGGTTDTQYF.

The V call is TRBV30, the J call TRBJ2-7; 7 nucleotides align to TRBD1. This CDR3 has 15 amino acids. The germline V gene has CDR1 GTSNPN and CDR2 SVGIG (reference sequence). Trimming removed 2 bases from V and 0 bases from J; junction bases left unmatched: 7. DNA for the CDR3: TGTGCCTGGAGTCTCCGAGACAGGGTCTCCTACGAGCAGTACTTC. Translating it yields CAWSLRDRVSYEQYF.

The chain joins TRBV4-3 to TRBJ1-1, with D uncertain. CDR3 length: 16 amino acids. The V gene lost 0 bases and the J gene lost 4 bases, with 15 bases spanning the gap. CDR1 is LGHNA and CDR2 is YSLEER in the germline V gene. CDR3 protein: CASSQDRWKEFTEAFF. CDR3 DNA: TGCGCCAGCAGCCAAGATAGGTGGAAGGAGTTCACTGAAGCTTTCTTT.

The chain links TRBV11-3 to TRBJ2-5; 12 bases align to TRBD2. V was pared by 1 base and J by 5 bases, with 8 bases of the junction left unmatched. This CDR3 has 17 residues. Germline CDR1 and CDR2: SGHNT and YENEEA. The CDR3 DNA sequence: TGTGCCAGCAGCTTAGCCCCCGGACTAGCGGGATCGGAGACCCAGTACTTC. As protein: CASSLAPGLAGSETQYF.

This clone was seen more than once but under ten times. The V call is TRBV11-3, the J call TRBJ2-3; TRBD1 aligns across 7 bases. V shed 4 bases, J shed 4 bases, and the junction held 5 bases outside the gene matches. The CDR3 runs 14 residues. Germline CDR1 SGHNT, CDR2 YENEEA. The CDR3 protein is CASSSGRGSDTQYF. The CDR3 bases are TGTGCCAGCAGCTCAGGCAGGGGGTCAGATACGCAGTATTTT.

The CDR3 bases are TGTGCCAGCAGCCAAAGAGACAGGGGCGGAAACACCATATATTTT. This codes for CASSQRDRGGNTIYF. This rearrangement joins TRBV14 to TRBJ1-3; 8 nucleotides align to TRBD1. Germline CDR1 SGHDN, CDR2 FVKESK. The CDR3 spans 15 residues. The J segment lost 4 bases and the V segment lost 2 bases, leaving 4 bases of the junction unmatched. Looking up the rest from reference TRBV14 and TRBJ1-3 gives the full variable domain: EAGVTQFPSHSVIEKGQTVTLRCDPISGHDNLYWYRRVMGKEIKFLLHFVKESKQDESGMPNNRFLAERTGGTYSTLKVQPAELEDSGVYFCASSQRDRGGNTIYFGEGSWLTVV.

The genes are TRBV5-1 and TRBJ2-3; TRBD2 matches at 12 bases. This CDR3 region has 16 residues. The junction had 8 bases not matched to a gene; V was cut back by 4 bases and J by 5 bases. The germline CDR1 and CDR2 sequences are SGHRS and YFSETQ. The CDR3 loop is CASSRPSGGDGDTQYF. In nucleotides, the CDR3 is TGCGCCAGCAGCCGGCCTAGCGGGGGGGATGGAGATACGCAGTATTTT.

The genes are TRBV10-3 and TRBJ1-2; the D is unclear. Trimming cost V 2 bases and J 10 bases, with 14 bases left between them. CDR1 is ENHRY, CDR2 SYGVKD, per germline. The CDR3 length is 13 residues. CDR3 sequence reads: CAISETAGGDYTF. CDR3 nucleotides: TGTGCCATCAGTGAGACAGCCGGCGGGGACTACACCTTC.

The J gene is TRBJ2-5, the V gene TRBV7-2, with TRBD2 as a possible D gene (6 bases). The CDR3 loop spans 16 amino acids. Germline assignment: CDR1 SGHTA and CDR2 FQGNSA. Trimming pared 5 bases from V and 8 bases from J, leaving 24 bases between. Written as DNA, the CDR3 is TGTGCCAGCAGCCCCCTCTTGGCGGGTGGGGGAGGAACCCAGTACTTC. It yields the protein CASSPLLAGGGGTQYF.

This clone was seen a handful of times. V is TRBV11-2 and J is TRBJ2-5; 12 positions match TRBD2. In germline, CDR1 is SGHAT, CDR2 FQNNGV. The length of the CDR3 is 18 residues. V was clipped by 1 base and J by 1 base; unmatched bases: 7. CDR3 loop: CASSLGLAGAGPQETQYF. The CDR3 bases are TGTGCCAGCAGCTTAGGACTAGCGGGAGCTGGGCCCCAAGAGACCCAGTACTTC.

The chain joins TRBV5-6 to TRBJ1-2; no firm D call. The germline CDR1 and CDR2 sequences are SGHDT and YYEEEE. CDR3 size: 14 residues. Between the trimmed V and J ends, which lost 3 bases and 0 bases, there was a span of 9 bases. The CDR3 DNA reads as TGTGCCAGCAGCTCATACGGAGCTAACTATGGCTACACCTTC. This gives the protein CASSSYGANYGYTF.

The V and J genes are TRBV6-4 and TRBJ1-1, with a tentative D call TRBD1 (5 bases). CDR3 size: 16 residues. V lost 6 bases and J 0 bases, leaving 17 bases between the germline ends. The V gene's germline CDR1 is MRHNA and CDR2 SNTAGT. CDR3 residues: CASRAGTTGMNTEAFF. The CDR3 coding sequence is TGTGCCAGCAGAGCCGGGACTACCGGCATGAACACTGAAGCTTTCTTT.

This sequence joins TRBV6-1 and TRBJ2-5; D call uncertain. V dropped 2 bases and J dropped 5 bases, with 6 bases sitting between them. This CDR3 region has 12 residues. CDR1 is MNHNS and CDR2 is SASEGT in the germline V gene. The CDR3 reads CASSENGETQYF. Written as DNA, the CDR3 is TGTGCCAGCAGTGAAAACGGGGAGACCCAGTACTTC.

The gene calls are TRBV6-6 and TRBJ1-2; 7 bases are a match to TRBD1. The CDR3 consists of 16 residues. J lost 0 bases, V lost 0 bases, and 4 bases had no gene match. In germline, CDR1 is MNHNY, CDR2 SVGAGI (reference sequence). CDR3 residues: CASSYSWDSTNYGYTF. DNA of the CDR3: TGTGCCAGCAGTTACTCGTGGGACAGTACTAACTATGGCTACACCTTC.

This chain links TRBV29-1 with TRBJ2-1, with D tentatively TRBD2 (5 bases). Germline V gives CDR1 SQVTM, CDR2 ANQGSEA. There are 11 residues in the CDR3. The V and J ends lost 7 bases and 6 bases respectively, with 10 bases between them. The CDR3 nucleotides are TGCAGCGGAGGGATCGCCAATGAGCAGTTCTTC. Translation gives CSGGIANEQFF.

The chain links TRBV21-1 to TRBJ2-3; TRBD1 is taken as the D call from the table, unchecked against the DNA. TRBV21-1 represents a pseudogene. The CDR3 consists of 14 residues. CDR3 DNA sequence: TGTGCCAGCAGCAAAGAAGGGGGACAGGCTACGCAGTATTTT. This gives the protein CASSKEGGQATQYF.

V is TRBV28 and J is TRBJ1-1; TRBD1 matches 12 bases. V dropped 9 bases and J dropped 3; count of bases not matched to a gene: 8. The germline CDR1 and CDR2 sequences are MDHEN and SYDVKM. The CDR3 contains 15 residues. The CDR3 nucleotides read TGTGCCAGTCCGCCGGGACAGGGGGCCCACACTGAAGCTTTCTTT. It encodes CASPPGQGAHTEAFF. Variable domain in full (rest from reference TRBV28 and TRBJ1-1): DVKVTQSSRYLVKRTGEKVFLECVQDMDHENMFWYRQDPGLGLRLIYFSYDVKMKEKGDIPEGYSVSREKKERFSLILESASTNQTSMYLCASPPGQGAHTEAFFGQGTRLTVV.

This clone was detected only once. The rearrangement joins TRBV7-3 to TRBJ2-2; TRBD1 matches 9 bases. Germline CDR1 reads SGHTA; CDR2 reads FQGTGA. The trim removed 1 base at V and 2 bases at J, leaving 5 bases unmatched. The CDR3 has 17 amino acids. The CDR3 DNA follows: TGTGCCAGCAGCTTAAGGGCGGACAGGGGAAACACCGGGGAGCTGTTTTTT. This encodes CASSLRADRGNTGELFF.

The CDR3 coding sequence is TGTGCCAGCAGCTCCGGACTAGCGGGGGGAAGGAATGAGCAGTTCTTC. It translates to CASSSGLAGGRNEQFF. The rearrangement links TRBV14 to TRBJ2-1; 14 bases are a match to TRBD2. Germline-derived CDR1 and CDR2 are SGHDN and FVKESK. The CDR3 length is 16 residues. With V trimmed by 5 bases and J by 7 bases, 7 bases remained unmatched.

This clone was recorded only once. The chain links TRBV11-2 to TRBJ2-5; TRBD1 agrees at 11 bases. CDR3 size: 16 residues. V was pared by 6 bases and J by 1 base, with 7 bases of the junction left unmatched. Looked up from germline, CDR1 is SGHAT and CDR2 is FQNNGV. This CDR3 reads CASRRTGGPLQETQYF. CDR3 DNA sequence: TGTGCCAGCAGACGGACAGGGGGCCCTCTCCAAGAGACCCAGTACTTC.

This chain connects TRBV7-9 to TRBJ2-5; 14 bases align to TRBD2. The V gene's germline CDR1 is SEHNR and CDR2 FQNEAQ (reference sequence). The V gene end was trimmed by 5 bases and the J gene end by 5 bases; junction bases not matched to a gene: 16. There are 19 residues in the CDR3. CDR3 region: CASSHALRTSGRPRETQYF. The CDR3 region has the DNA TGTGCCAGCAGCCACGCCCTCAGGACTAGCGGGAGGCCGAGGGAGACCCAGTACTTC.